The 17 T cell receptor beta chains in this list originate from one sample, sequenced in a study of a mutant IDH1 vaccine in newly diagnosed glioma. Only in-frame clones appear in the TCRdb table, and some are missing; sequencing was by immunoSEQ multiplex PCR. The sample lists tens of thousands of clones; roughly nine tenths were seen once. The time point denotes: baseline, week 1 (first vaccination visit). Treatment defined: pre-vaccination baseline after standard-of-care therapy. Sequenced here: PBMCs, sampled from a glioma patient treated with radiotherapy, temozolomide or both. Source of these receptors: a man aged 30-40 years with glioma.

Only a few counts were recorded for this clone. J is TRBJ1-5 and V is TRBV19; 9 bases align to TRBD1. V shed 6 bases, J shed 1 base, and the junction held 7 bases outside the gene matches. The germline CDR1 and CDR2 sequences are LNHDA and SQIVND (reference sequence). The CDR3 totals 16 residues. The CDR3 DNA follows: TGTGCCAGTAGGCCGCAAGACAGGGGGAGCAATCAGCCCCAGCATTTT. It specifies CASRPQDRGSNQPQHF. Looking up the rest from reference TRBV19 and TRBJ1-5 gives the full variable domain: DGGITQSPKYLFRKEGQNVTLSCEQNLNHDAMYWYRQDPGQGLRLIYYSQIVNDFQKGDIAEGYSVSREKKESFPLTVTSAQKNPTAFYLCASRPQDRGSNQPQHFGDGTRLSIL.

This sequence joins TRBV18 and TRBJ2-3; no clear D gene. The CDR3 runs to 14 residues. V lost 2 bases, J lost 1 base, and 7 bases lay in between. Germline assignment: CDR1 KGHSH and CDR2 LQKENI. The CDR3 loop reads CASSPIGGTDTQYF. As DNA, the CDR3 is TGTGCCAGCTCACCAATTGGGGGCACAGATACGCAGTATTTT.

V gene TRBV4-2 combines with J gene TRBJ2-3, with 9 bases aligning to TRBD1. CDR1 LGHNA and CDR2 YNFKEQ come from the germline V gene. The CDR3 has 16 residues. V shed 5 bases, J shed 1 base, and the junction held 7 bases outside the gene matches. The CDR3 nucleotides are TGTGCCAGCAGCTTATGGACAGGGGAGGGCACAGATACGCAGTATTTT. Amino acids: CASSLWTGEGTDTQYF.

This clone has a single count. The genes are TRBV5-1 and TRBJ1-2, with D tentatively TRBD1 (5 bases). Germline CDR1 and CDR2: SGHRS and YFSETQ. The ends were cut back, 4 bases at V and 6 bases at J, with 16 bases in the middle. The CDR3 spans 14 residues. The CDR3 DNA follows: TGCGCCAGCAGCCTCTTGGGCAGGGAGGATGGCTACACCTTC. Encoded protein: CASSLLGREDGYTF.

The chain couples TRBV11-2 to TRBJ1-4; 9 bases are shared with TRBD1. Germline loops: CDR1 SGHAT, CDR2 FQNNGV. The CDR3 consists of 17 residues. With V trimmed by 2 bases and J by 8 bases, 12 bases remained unmatched. For the CDR3, the DNA is TGTGCCAGCAGCTTATTACCCCTGGACAGGGGAGGGGAAAAACTGTTTTTT. Translation gives CASSLLPLDRGGEKLFF.

This clone has only one observation. V gene TRBV5-8 combines with J gene TRBJ2-7; either TRBD1 or TRBD2 may supply D (5 bases each). V was shortened by 0 bases and J by 7 bases, with 17 bases between the two germline ends. In germline, CDR1 is SGHTS, CDR2 YDEGEE. The length of the CDR3 is 15 residues. CDR3 loop: CASSLETGPREEQYF. CDR3 nucleotide sequence: TGTGCCAGCAGCTTGGAGACGGGGCCACGGGAAGAGCAGTACTTC.

V and J are TRBV18 and TRBJ1-1; 7 bases map to TRBD1. The germline gives CDR1 KGHSH, CDR2 LQKENI. The V gene end was trimmed by 3 bases and the J gene end by 1 base; junction bases not matched to a gene: 2. The CDR3 contains 14 residues. This CDR3 is CASSPAGGNTEAFF. The CDR3 nucleotides are TGTGCCAGCTCACCGGCAGGGGGGAACACTGAAGCTTTCTTT.

V and J are TRBV6-5 and TRBJ1-2; D perhaps matches TRBD1 (6 bases). The CDR3 length is 13 residues. The germline V and J ends were trimmed by 0 bases and 8 bases, with 10 bases remaining between them. Germline CDR1 MNHEY, CDR2 SVGAGI. Here the CDR3 DNA reads TGTGCCAGCAGTTACTCCCCCAGGGGCGGCTACACCTTC. Residues: CASSYSPRGGYTF.

The chain employs TRBV19 and TRBJ2-5; 12 nucleotides agree with TRBD2. Germline V gene lookup returns CDR1 LNHDA and CDR2 SQIVND (reference sequence). The V and J ends lost 7 bases and 5 bases, in that order; junction bases with no gene match: 8. This CDR3 contains 15 residues. DNA of the CDR3: TGTGCCAGTACAAGGCTAGCGGGAGGGGGGGAGACCCAGTACTTC. This gives the protein CASTRLAGGGETQYF.

The rearrangement links TRBV18 to TRBJ1-1, with 9 bases fitting TRBD1. CDR1 is KGHSH, CDR2 LQKENI, per germline. Trimming took 3 bases from V and 3 from J; bases not matched to a gene: 2. The CDR3 runs to 14 residues. The CDR3 protein is CASSPGQGHTEAFF. The CDR3 DNA sequence: TGTGCCAGCTCACCGGGACAGGGCCACACTGAAGCTTTCTTT.

This clone appeared once. V gene TRBV7-2 combines with J gene TRBJ2-4; a weak D match, TRBD1 (6 bases). This CDR3 contains 13 residues. The V end lost 2 bases, the J end lost 14 bases, and 16 bases lay between the germline ends. CDR1 and CDR2 from the germline V gene are SGHTA and FQGNSA. Here the CDR3 DNA reads TGTGCCAGCAGCTTACGGGCCGGTTCAGGGGAGTACTTC. Translation gives CASSLRAGSGEYF.

This clone was seen once. V is TRBV10-3 and J is TRBJ2-2; 10 nucleotides agree with TRBD1. CDR3 size: 14 residues. After removal of 10 bases from V and 3 bases from J, the junction contained 5 bases not matched to a gene. CDR1 and CDR2 (germline): ENHRY, SYGVKD. The CDR3 sequence is CATRQGADTGELFF. CDR3 DNA sequence: TGTGCCACCCGACAGGGGGCGGACACCGGGGAGCTGTTTTTT.

This sequence joins TRBV6-1 and TRBJ2-7, with 9 positions matching TRBD1. The CDR3 is 15 amino acids. With V trimmed by 7 bases and J by 1 base, 8 bases remained unmatched. Germline CDR1 is MNHNS and CDR2 is SASEGT. In DNA form, the CDR3 reads TGTGCCAGCACTGATCCGGGACAGGGATCCTACGAGCAGTACTTC. This codes for CASTDPGQGSYEQYF.

The chain combines TRBV27 with TRBJ2-3, with D perhaps matching TRBD1 or TRBD2 (5 bases each). The germline V gene has CDR1 MNHEY and CDR2 SMNVEV (reference sequence). V shed 2 bases and J shed 2 bases, with 11 bases lying between them. The CDR3 loop spans 15 amino acids. This chain's CDR3 is CASSLEGNPTDTQYF. The CDR3, as DNA: TGTGCCAGCAGTTTAGAGGGGAATCCCACAGATACGCAGTATTTT.

This rearrangement joins TRBV6-5 to TRBJ1-2; D may be TRBD1 (5 bases). V was pared by 0 bases and J by 8 bases, with 10 bases between. This CDR3 has 13 amino acids. Germline V CDR1 and CDR2: MNHEY, SVGAGI. For the CDR3, the DNA is TGTGCCAGCAGTTACTCGGGGGTTGGGGGCTACACCTTC. Protein sequence: CASSYSGVGGYTF.

The J gene is TRBJ1-3, the V gene TRBV10-3; a possible D gene is TRBD1 (5 bases). The V gene's germline CDR1 is ENHRY and CDR2 SYGVKD. The CDR3 is made up of 14 amino acids. The V gene lost 10 bases and the J gene lost 0 bases, with 13 bases spanning the gap. The CDR3 DNA reads TGTGCCACCGCAGGGTTTAACTCTGGAAACACCATATATTTT. It encodes CATAGFNSGNTIYF.

This chain links TRBV30 with TRBJ2-1; 10 nucleotides agree with TRBD2. V lost 3 bases, J lost 8 bases, and 7 bases stayed unmatched. The CDR3 sequence is 14 residues long. Germline V gene data show CDR1 as GTSNPN and CDR2 as SVGIG (reference sequence). CDR3 DNA: TGTGCCTGGAGCCCCGGGACTAGCGTAGATGAGCAGTTCTTC. Residues: CAWSPGTSVDEQFF.